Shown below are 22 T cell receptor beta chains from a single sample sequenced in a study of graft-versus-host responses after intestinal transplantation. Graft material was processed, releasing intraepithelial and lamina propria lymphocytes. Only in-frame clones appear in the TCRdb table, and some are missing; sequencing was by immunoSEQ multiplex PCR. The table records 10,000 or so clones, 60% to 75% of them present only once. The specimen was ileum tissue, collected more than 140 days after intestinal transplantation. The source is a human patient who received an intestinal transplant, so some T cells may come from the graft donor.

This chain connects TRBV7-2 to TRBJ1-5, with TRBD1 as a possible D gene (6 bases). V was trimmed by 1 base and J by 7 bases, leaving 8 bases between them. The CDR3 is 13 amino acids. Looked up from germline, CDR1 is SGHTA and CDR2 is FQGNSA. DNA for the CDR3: TGTGCCAGCAGCTTAGTACAGGGCCAGCCCCAGCATTTT. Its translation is CASSLVQGQPQHF.

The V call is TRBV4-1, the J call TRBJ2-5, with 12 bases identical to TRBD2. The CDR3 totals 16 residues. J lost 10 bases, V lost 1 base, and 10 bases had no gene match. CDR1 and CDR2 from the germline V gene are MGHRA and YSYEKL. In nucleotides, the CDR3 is TGCGCCAGCAGCCAAGGGGGGACTAGCGGGCGGGGGGGCCAGTACTTC. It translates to CASSQGGTSGRGGQYF.

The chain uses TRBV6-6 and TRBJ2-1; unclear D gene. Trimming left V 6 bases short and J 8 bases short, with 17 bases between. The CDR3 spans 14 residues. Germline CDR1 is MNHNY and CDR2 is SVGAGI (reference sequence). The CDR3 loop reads CASRTLADPDEQFF. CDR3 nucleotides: TGTGCCAGCAGGACTCTCGCCGATCCGGATGAGCAGTTCTTC.

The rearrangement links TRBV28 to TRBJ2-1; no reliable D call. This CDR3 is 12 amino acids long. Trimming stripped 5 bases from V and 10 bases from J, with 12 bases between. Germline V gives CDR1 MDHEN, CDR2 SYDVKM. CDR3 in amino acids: CASSLAVREQFF. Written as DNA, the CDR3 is TGTGCCAGCAGTCTCGCCGTCAGGGAGCAGTTCTTC.

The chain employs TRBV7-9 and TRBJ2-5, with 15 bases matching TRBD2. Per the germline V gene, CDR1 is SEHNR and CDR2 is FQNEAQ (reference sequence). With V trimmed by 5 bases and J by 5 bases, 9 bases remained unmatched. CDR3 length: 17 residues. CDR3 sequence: CASSPGLAGGRLETQYF. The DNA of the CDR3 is TGTGCCAGCAGCCCAGGACTAGCGGGGGGGAGATTGGAGACCCAGTACTTC.

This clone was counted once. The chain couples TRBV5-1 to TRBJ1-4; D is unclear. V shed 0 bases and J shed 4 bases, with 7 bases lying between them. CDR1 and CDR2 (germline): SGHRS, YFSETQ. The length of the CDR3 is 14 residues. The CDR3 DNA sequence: TGCGCCAGCAGCTTGGGTCACTTTAATGAAAAACTGTTTTTT. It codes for CASSLGHFNEKLFF.

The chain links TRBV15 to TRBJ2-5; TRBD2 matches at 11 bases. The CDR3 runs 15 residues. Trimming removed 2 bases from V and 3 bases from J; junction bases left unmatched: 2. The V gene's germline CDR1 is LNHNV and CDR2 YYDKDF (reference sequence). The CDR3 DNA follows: TGTGCCACCAGCAGACCGGGACTAGCGGAAGAGACCCAGTACTTC. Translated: CATSRPGLAEETQYF.

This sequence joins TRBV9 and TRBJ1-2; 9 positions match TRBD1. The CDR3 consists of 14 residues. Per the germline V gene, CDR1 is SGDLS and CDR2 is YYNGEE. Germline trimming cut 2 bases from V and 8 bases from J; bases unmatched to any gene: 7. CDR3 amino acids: CASSVGQGPWGYTF. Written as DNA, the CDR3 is TGTGCCAGCAGCGTGGGACAGGGACCCTGGGGCTACACCTTC.

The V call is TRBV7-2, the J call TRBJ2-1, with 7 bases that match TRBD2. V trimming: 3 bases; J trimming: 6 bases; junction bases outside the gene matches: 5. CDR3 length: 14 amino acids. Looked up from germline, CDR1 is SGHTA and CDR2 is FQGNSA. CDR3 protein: CASSFPSGFNEQFF. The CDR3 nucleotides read TGTGCCAGCAGCTTCCCTAGCGGATTCAATGAGCAGTTCTTC.

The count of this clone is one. CDR3 protein: CASRHGTDEQYF. CDR3 nucleotides: TGTGCCAGCAGACACGGGACAGACGAGCAGTACTTC. This chain connects TRBV6-6 to TRBJ2-7, with 7 bases matching TRBD1. In germline, CDR1 is MNHNY, CDR2 SVGAGI (reference sequence). The CDR3 sequence is 12 residues long. Trimming at V came to 6 bases and at J to 5 bases, leaving 4 bases not matched to a gene.

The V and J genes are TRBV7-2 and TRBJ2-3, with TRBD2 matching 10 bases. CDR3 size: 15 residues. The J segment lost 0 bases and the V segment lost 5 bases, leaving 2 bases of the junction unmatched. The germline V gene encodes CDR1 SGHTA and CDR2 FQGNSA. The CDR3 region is CASSNSGRSTDTQYF. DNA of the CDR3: TGTGCCAGCAGCAATAGCGGGAGGAGCACAGATACGCAGTATTTT.

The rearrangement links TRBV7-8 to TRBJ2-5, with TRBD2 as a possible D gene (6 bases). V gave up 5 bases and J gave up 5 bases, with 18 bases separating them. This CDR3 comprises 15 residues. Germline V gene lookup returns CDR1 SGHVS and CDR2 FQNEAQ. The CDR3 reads CASSPRLVDSETQYF. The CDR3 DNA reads TGTGCCAGCAGCCCCCGACTAGTGGATTCGGAGACCCAGTACTTC.

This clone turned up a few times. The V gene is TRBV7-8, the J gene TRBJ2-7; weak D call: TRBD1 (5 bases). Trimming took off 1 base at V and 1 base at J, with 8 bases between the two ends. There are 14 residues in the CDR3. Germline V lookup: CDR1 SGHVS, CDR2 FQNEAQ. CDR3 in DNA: TGTGCCAGCAGCTTAGGGGGCATGTCCTACGAGCAGTACTTC. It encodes CASSLGGMSYEQYF.

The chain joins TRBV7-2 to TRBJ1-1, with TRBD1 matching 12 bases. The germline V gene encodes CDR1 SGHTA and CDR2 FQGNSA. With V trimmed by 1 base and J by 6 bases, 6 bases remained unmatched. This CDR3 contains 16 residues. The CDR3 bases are TGTGCCAGCAGCTTAGAATCCGGGACAGGGGGCTCTGAAGCTTTCTTT. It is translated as CASSLESGTGGSEAFF.

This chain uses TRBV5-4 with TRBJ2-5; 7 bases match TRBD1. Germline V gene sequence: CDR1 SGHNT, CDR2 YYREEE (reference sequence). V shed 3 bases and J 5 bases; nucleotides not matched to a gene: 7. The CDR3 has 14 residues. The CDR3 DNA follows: TGTGCCAGCAGCTCAAGACAGGGAGCGGAGACCCAGTACTTC. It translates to CASSSRQGAETQYF.

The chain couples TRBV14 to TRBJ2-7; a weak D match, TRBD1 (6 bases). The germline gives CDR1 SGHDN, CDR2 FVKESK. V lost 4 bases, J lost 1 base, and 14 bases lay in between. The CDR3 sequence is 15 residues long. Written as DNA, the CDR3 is TGTGCCAGCAGCCGGGGGCTTGGCGGTTCCTACGAGCAGTACTTC. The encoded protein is CASSRGLGGSYEQYF.

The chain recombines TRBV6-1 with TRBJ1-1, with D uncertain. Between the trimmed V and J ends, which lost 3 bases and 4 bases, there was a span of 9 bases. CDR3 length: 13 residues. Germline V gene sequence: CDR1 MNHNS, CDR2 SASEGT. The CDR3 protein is CASSDEEGTEAFF. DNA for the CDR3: TGTGCCAGCAGTGATGAGGAGGGCACTGAAGCTTTCTTT.

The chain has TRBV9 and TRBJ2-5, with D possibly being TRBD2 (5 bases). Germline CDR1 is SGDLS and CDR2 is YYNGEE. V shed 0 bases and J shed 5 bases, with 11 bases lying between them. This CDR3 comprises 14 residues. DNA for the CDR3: TGTGCCAGCAGCGTAGGTGCGGGTATGGAGACCCAGTACTTC. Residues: CASSVGAGMETQYF.

CDR3 region: CASTRTGDSPLHF. CDR3 nucleotide sequence: TGCGCCAGCACCCGGACAGGCGACTCACCCCTCCACTTT. V is TRBV5-1 and J is TRBJ1-6, with 7 positions matching TRBD1. The CDR3 has 13 residues. V trimming: 6 bases; J trimming: 10 bases; junction bases outside the gene matches: 7. The germline gives CDR1 SGHRS, CDR2 YFSETQ.

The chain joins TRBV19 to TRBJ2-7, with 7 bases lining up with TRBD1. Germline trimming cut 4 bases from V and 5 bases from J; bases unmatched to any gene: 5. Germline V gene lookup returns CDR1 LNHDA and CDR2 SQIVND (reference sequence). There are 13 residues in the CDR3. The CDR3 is CASSTYRGHEQYF. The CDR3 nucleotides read TGTGCCAGTAGTACCTACAGGGGCCACGAGCAGTACTTC.

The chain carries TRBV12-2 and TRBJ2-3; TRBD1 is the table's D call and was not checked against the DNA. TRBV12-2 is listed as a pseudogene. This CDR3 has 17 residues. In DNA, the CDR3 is TGTGCAAGTCGCTTAGTGGCACAGGTAGGGATGGGGGATACGCAGTATTTT. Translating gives CASRLVAQVGMGDTQYF.

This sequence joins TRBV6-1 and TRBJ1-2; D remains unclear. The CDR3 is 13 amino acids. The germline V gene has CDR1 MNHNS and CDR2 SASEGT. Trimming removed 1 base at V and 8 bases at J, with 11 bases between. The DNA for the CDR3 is TGTGCCAGCAGTGAAGGCCACTATATAGGCTACACCTTC. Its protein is CASSEGHYIGYTF.